These T cell receptor beta chains were read from a single sample in a study of technical replicates of blood from a handful of donors. TCRdb's table, derived via immunoSEQ multiplex PCR, lists solely in-frame clones and lacks some. The profile shows approximately 74,000 clones, nearly 98% of them singletons. Sample: T cells isolated from PBMCs. The receptors here all came from a human donor in good health. Each CDR3 is given with its conserved first and last residue. Each record gives: CDR3 protein, J gene, V gene.

CDR3 protein: CASSQDRGSTDEQYF; J gene: TRBJ2-7; V gene: TRBV4-2
CDR3 protein: CASSITGTGPDTQYF; J gene: TRBJ2-3; V gene: TRBV5-1
CDR3 protein: CASAPGEISTDTQYF; J gene: TRBJ2-3; V gene: TRBV7-6
CDR3 protein: CASSLWVGESSGANVLTF; J gene: TRBJ2-6; V gene: TRBV11-2
CDR3 protein: CASSKQLQGLAMNTEAFF; J gene: TRBJ1-1; V gene: TRBV2
CDR3 protein: CASSTSGGYQETQYF; J gene: TRBJ2-5; V gene: TRBV6-1
CDR3 protein: CASSEALQALGNEQFF; J gene: TRBJ2-1; V gene: TRBV6-1
CDR3 protein: CASSLAPQDSSKRGYTF; J gene: TRBJ1-2; V gene: TRBV5-5
CDR3 protein: CASSFPSGSINEQYF; J gene: TRBJ2-7; V gene: TRBV5-1
CDR3 protein: CASSLSGRVNEQFF; J gene: TRBJ2-1; V gene: TRBV19
CDR3 protein: CASTGTSGRPSSYNEQFF; J gene: TRBJ2-1; V gene: TRBV5-1
CDR3 protein: CASSWRASGLADTQYF; J gene: TRBJ2-3; V gene: TRBV27
CDR3 protein: CASSLQGREQYF; J gene: TRBJ2-7; V gene: TRBV5-4
CDR3 protein: CAAKGRLNTEAFF; J gene: TRBJ1-1; V gene: TRBV10-3
CDR3 protein: CASMSRLGAYEQYF; J gene: TRBJ2-7; V gene: TRBV2
CDR3 protein: CASSLKGRENGELFF; J gene: TRBJ2-2; V gene: TRBV5-6
CDR3 protein: CASSTGDREFEKLFF; J gene: TRBJ1-4; V gene: TRBV7-7
CDR3 protein: CASSRDAGENQPQHF; J gene: TRBJ1-5; V gene: TRBV19
CDR3 protein: CASSLGSLNEQYF; J gene: TRBJ2-7; V gene: TRBV27
CDR3 protein: CASTGVEGYTF; J gene: TRBJ1-2; V gene: TRBV6-1
CDR3 protein: CAWRLLAGEETQYF; J gene: TRBJ2-5; V gene: TRBV30
CDR3 protein: CASSLGASGGAIDTQYF; J gene: TRBJ2-3; V gene: TRBV7-7
CDR3 protein: CASSYSASSPTDTQYF; J gene: TRBJ2-3; V gene: TRBV6-5
CDR3 protein: CASSSMTSGAYEQYF; J gene: TRBJ2-7; V gene: TRBV5-4